The clone carrying this T cell receptor (beta chain) was seen only a few times. This entry is derived from a study of T-cell reconstitution after alpha-beta-depleted transplantation in children. Unique molecular identifiers were built into the TCRbeta library. TCRdb passed the PCR reads through MiXCR, listing each CDR3 protein once. This sample has about 610,000 distinct CDR3 sequences, with about 10% found just once. The trim removed 1 base at V and 3 bases at J, leaving 8 bases unmatched. Per germline, CDR1 MNHNS and CDR2 SASEGT. There are 17 residues in the CDR3. The source is a human donor who donated a stem cell graft to a child with acute myeloid leukemia. The rearrangement joins TRBV6-1 to TRBJ1-5; TRBD1 agrees at 8 bases. This material consisted of PBMCs from the stem cell graft donor, taken from the stem cell graft. Written as DNA, the CDR3 is TGTGCCAGCAGTGAAGGACCGGGACAGGCTAACAATCAGCCCCAGCATTTT. Translating gives CASSEGPGQANNQPQHF.